One sample yielded the 24 T cell receptor beta chains listed below, sequenced in a study of human T cells and chemical hapten exposure (TCRdb year 2021). Read against the paper, the sample's time point label means: pre-sensitization, week 0. The sample's treatment or condition label, in plain terms: therapeutic diphenylcyclopropenone sensitization with weekly scalp DPC. Total RNA was extracted from unfractionated whole blood that had been collected in Tempus Blood RNA tubes. Library construction relied on RACE. The sequencing machine was a NextSeq 500. Through fastp at Q25 and MiXCR, TCRdb rebuilt clones from the public reads, retaining in-frame beta chains. Here each entry gathers all rows of one CDR3 protein and keeps the most common genes and DNA. The sample includes tens of thousands of distinct CDR3 sequences, with 9.5% to 10% observed a single time. Of the sample, roughly 10% is held by the ten largest clones.

Source: whole blood, taken in connection with sensitization to the hapten diphenylcyclopropenone (DPC). The receptors were sampled from a woman aged 25 to 39 with alopecia areata. Some clones in this sample may be carry-over from other donors' samples.

This clonotype has more than one count but fewer than ten. The chain combines TRBV20-1 with TRBJ1-2; D gene unclear. This CDR3 contains 13 residues. The germline gives CDR1 DFQATT, CDR2 SNEGSKA (reference sequence). V gave up 1 base and J gave up 7 bases, with 13 bases separating them. The CDR3 nucleotides are TGCAGTGCTAGAGTTGGGGAGCTCCGTGGCTACACCTTC. This gives the protein CSARVGELRGYTF.

This clonotype has more than one count but fewer than ten. The chain employs TRBV5-1 and TRBJ1-1; 12 bases line up with TRBD1. The germline V gene encodes CDR1 SGHRS and CDR2 YFSETQ. The CDR3 has 17 amino acids. With 3 bases clipped from V and 6 bases from J, the junction kept 12 bases outside the gene matches. CDR3: CASSSGQGARGGAEAFF. The CDR3, as DNA: TGCGCCAGCAGCTCGGGACAGGGGGCGCGTGGTGGCGCTGAAGCTTTCTTT.

This clonotype appeared a few times. V and J are TRBV6-2 or TRBV6-3 and TRBJ1-1; D remains ambiguous. Between the trimmed V and J ends, which lost 4 bases and 3 bases, there was a span of 3 bases. The CDR3 consists of 11 residues. Germline V gene sequence: CDR1 MNHEY, CDR2 SVGEGT. The CDR3 loop is CASSWDTEAFF. CDR3 nucleotide sequence: TGTGCCAGCAGTTGGGACACTGAAGCTTTCTTT.

The rearrangement links TRBV4-1 to TRBJ2-7; D not resolved. Trimming pared 1 base from V and 2 bases from J, leaving 9 bases between. This CDR3 spans 14 amino acids. The germline V gene encodes CDR1 MGHRA and CDR2 YSYEKL. The CDR3 nucleotides are TGCGCCAGCAGCCAAGGGAACGGCGCCTACGAGCAGTACTTC. It is translated as CASSQGNGAYEQYF.

The table lists this clonotype with many counts. CDR3 sequence (DNA): TGCGCCAGCAGCTTTACGACAGGGAACTATGGCTACACCTTC. Protein: CASSFTTGNYGYTF. The chain has TRBV5-1 and TRBJ1-2, with TRBD1 identical over 7 bases. V shed 2 bases and J 2 bases; nucleotides not matched to a gene: 3. The germline V gene encodes CDR1 SGHRS and CDR2 YFSETQ. This CDR3 contains 14 residues.

V usage is TRBV7-2 and J usage is TRBJ2-1, with 11 nucleotides matching TRBD2. From germline, CDR1 is SGHTA and CDR2 FQGNSA. V shed 0 bases and J 6 bases; nucleotides not matched to a gene: 7. The CDR3 contains 17 residues. The CDR3 region is CASSLAPGLAELNEQFF. CDR3 nucleotide sequence: TGTGCCAGCAGCTTAGCGCCGGGACTAGCGGAGCTCAATGAGCAGTTCTTC.

This clonotype appeared a few times. The chain uses TRBV6-5 and TRBJ2-5; 8 nucleotides align to TRBD2. Trimming at V came to 3 bases and at J to 5 bases, leaving 8 bases not matched to a gene. Germline-derived CDR1 and CDR2 are MNHEY and SVGAGI. There are 15 residues in the CDR3. DNA of the CDR3: TGTGCCAGCAGTTATGGGGCGGGGGGCGCTGAGACCCAGTACTTC. Its protein product is CASSYGAGGAETQYF.

This clonotype appeared many times. The chain uses TRBV2 and TRBJ1-5; D call uncertain. Trimming left V 6 bases short and J 4 bases short, with 13 bases between. CDR1 SNHLY and CDR2 FYNNEI come from the germline V gene. The CDR3 loop spans 14 amino acids. CDR3 coding DNA: TGTGCCAGCAGCAACAGCCAGAGTAATCAGCCCCAGCATTTT. Translation: CASSNSQSNQPQHF.

The rearrangement joins TRBV11-3 to TRBJ2-7, with unresolved D. CDR3 length: 13 residues. V lost 1 base and J 6 bases, leaving 10 bases between the germline ends. From germline, CDR1 is SGHNT and CDR2 YENEEA. CDR3 sequence reads: CASSLGGRSEQYF. The CDR3 DNA reads TGTGCCAGCAGCTTAGGAGGCCGTTCCGAGCAGTACTTC.

This clonotype was seen many times. The rearrangement uses TRBV20-1 and TRBJ1-4; D is ambiguous. Germline assignment: CDR1 DFQATT and CDR2 SNEGSKA (reference sequence). Trimming stripped 1 base from V and 6 bases from J, with 12 bases between. The CDR3 totals 14 residues. The CDR3 here is CSARGEGGDEKLFF. DNA of the CDR3: TGCAGTGCTAGAGGAGAGGGTGGGGATGAAAAACTGTTTTTT.

The sample holds many counts of this clonotype. This chain uses TRBV6-1 with TRBJ1-1; 8 bases agree with TRBD1. J lost 4 bases, V lost 10 bases, and 5 bases had no gene match. CDR3 length: 12 amino acids. The V gene's germline CDR1 is MNHNS and CDR2 SASEGT. For the CDR3, the DNA is TGTGCCACCCTAGGGACAGGCACTGAAGCTTTCTTT. Translating gives CATLGTGTEAFF.

This clonotype was detected once. This sequence joins TRBV28 and TRBJ2-3, with D possibly TRBD1 on 5 matching bases. Between the trimmed V and J ends, which lost 4 bases and 11 bases, there was a span of 19 bases. CDR1 is MDHEN and CDR2 is SYDVKM in the germline V gene. The CDR3 is made up of 14 amino acids. The CDR3 reads CASSSPPWGRGQYF. The CDR3 DNA reads as TGTGCCAGCAGTTCACCCCCTTGGGGCCGCGGGCAGTATTTT.

Ten or more counts support this clonotype. The chain carries TRBV4-3 and TRBJ1-6; TRBD1 might be the D (6 bases). The ends were cut back, 4 bases at V and 7 bases at J, with 14 bases in the middle. The CDR3 runs 15 residues. Germline CDR1 is LGHNA and CDR2 is YSLEER. In DNA, the CDR3 is TGCGCCAGCAGCCTAACGACAGGTGTAAATTCACCCCTCCACTTT. Translated, it gives CASSLTTGVNSPLHF.

This clonotype appeared many times. The V gene is TRBV11-2, the J gene TRBJ1-1; D is undetermined. Germline CDR1 and CDR2: SGHAT and FQNNGV. With 1 base removed from V and 0 bases from J, the gap between germline ends came to 6 bases. The CDR3 extends over 14 amino acids. The chain's CDR3 is CASSLGGMNTEAFF. CDR3 coding DNA: TGTGCCAGCAGCTTAGGAGGTATGAACACTGAAGCTTTCTTT.

The chain uses TRBV19 and TRBJ2-7; D is undetermined. V shed 1 base and J shed 1 base, with 5 bases lying between them. Germline V gene lookup returns CDR1 LNHDA and CDR2 SQIVND (reference sequence). The CDR3 runs 13 residues. CDR3 sequence (DNA): TGTGCCAGTAGTATAGCCCTATCCTACGAGCAGTACTTC. Translation: CASSIALSYEQYF. Full variable domain (outside the CDR3, taken from reference TRBV19 and TRBJ2-7): DGGITQSPKYLFRKEGQNVTLSCEQNLNHDAMYWYRQDPGQGLRLIYYSQIVNDFQKGDIAEGYSVSREKKESFPLTVTSAQKNPTAFYLCASSIALSYEQYFGPGTRLTVT.

This clonotype has a handful of counts. The V and J genes are TRBV6-6 and TRBJ2-3; 11 bases agree with TRBD2. J lost 3 bases, V lost 6 bases, and 5 bases had no gene match. In germline, CDR1 is MNHNY, CDR2 SVGAGI (reference sequence). CDR3 length: 15 residues. The CDR3 loop reads CASRDSGGATDTQYF. The CDR3 DNA follows: TGTGCCAGCAGGGATAGCGGGGGGGCTACAGATACGCAGTATTTT.

This clonotype occurred a few times. The chain employs TRBV2 and TRBJ2-1; 14 bases map to TRBD2. The CDR3 runs to 17 residues. V trimming: 7 bases; J trimming: 13 bases; junction bases outside the gene matches: 18. CDR1 and CDR2 (germline): SNHLY, FYNNEI. CDR3 loop: CASIKGTGGGLAGAQFF. The DNA of the CDR3 is TGTGCCAGCATCAAGGGGACAGGCGGGGGACTAGCGGGGGCCCAGTTCTTC.

This clonotype has a handful of counts. The chain joins TRBV18 to TRBJ2-4; 11 bases are shared with TRBD2. The CDR3 covers 14 residues. Germline values: CDR1 KGHSH, CDR2 LQKENI. The J segment lost 9 bases and the V segment lost 3 bases, leaving 4 bases of the junction unmatched. CDR3 in DNA: TGTGCCAGCTCACCTACTAGCGGGGGCGGCATTCAGTACTTC. Translation: CASSPTSGGGIQYF.

This clonotype was seen ten or more times. The chain employs TRBV13 and TRBJ2-3, with 15 bases lining up with TRBD2. J gave up 2 bases and V 2 bases, and 8 bases lay outside the gene matches. The CDR3 consists of 19 residues. Germline V gene data show CDR1 as PRHDT and CDR2 as FYEKMQ (reference sequence). In DNA form, the CDR3 reads TGTGCCAGCAGCTTATCCGGACTAGCGGGGGGGCCACACACAGATACGCAGTATTTT. Its protein product is CASSLSGLAGGPHTDTQYF.

There are many counts of this clonotype. The gene calls are TRBV29-1 and TRBJ1-2, with D possibly being TRBD1 (6 bases). Trimming stripped 4 bases from V and 7 bases from J, with 13 bases between. The CDR3 covers 12 residues. Germline V CDR1 and CDR2: SQVTM, ANQGSEA. Here the CDR3 reads CSVGGGRSGYTF. The CDR3 nucleotides are TGCAGCGTTGGGGGGGGGCGCAGTGGCTACACCTTC.

CDR3 loop: CASSRGQFSGANVLTF. The CDR3 coding sequence is TGTGCCAGCAGCCGGGGACAGTTCTCTGGGGCCAACGTCCTGACTTTC. This rearrangement joins TRBV7-8 to TRBJ2-6, with 7 bases aligning to TRBD1. The V and J ends lost 5 bases and 0 bases, in that order; junction bases with no gene match: 4. CDR3 size: 16 residues. CDR1 is SGHVS, CDR2 FQNEAQ, per germline.

This clonotype came up a few times. The chain employs TRBV4-3 and TRBJ2-2, with 8 bases aligning to TRBD2. V lost 7 bases to trimming and J lost 1 base; unmatched junction nucleotides: 20. The germline V gene has CDR1 LGHNA and CDR2 YSLEER. The CDR3 runs 20 residues. The CDR3 here is CASTLLRFGGSGENTGELFF. The DNA of the CDR3 is TGCGCCAGCACCCTTTTAAGGTTCGGGGGTAGCGGGGAGAACACCGGGGAGCTGTTTTTT.

In this sample, this clonotype turned up a few times. V usage is TRBV4-1 and J usage is TRBJ1-5; D not certain. Trimming removed 2 bases from V and 3 bases from J, with 11 bases in between. Germline V gene data show CDR1 as MGHRA and CDR2 as YSYEKL. The CDR3 runs to 15 residues. The CDR3 protein is CASSQLSRINQPQHF. Here the CDR3 DNA reads TGCGCCAGCAGCCAACTATCACGGATCAATCAGCCCCAGCATTTT.

This clonotype was detected only a few times. The CDR3 sequence: CSAAGWTGTNEAFF. The DNA for the CDR3 is TGCAGCGCCGCGGGATGGACAGGGACGAATGAAGCTTTCTTT. This chain links TRBV29-1 with TRBJ1-1; 8 positions agree with TRBD1. The CDR3 loop spans 14 amino acids. The V and J ends lost 7 bases and 7 bases, in that order; junction bases with no gene match: 14. Germline V gene lookup returns CDR1 SQVTM and CDR2 ANQGSEA.